Presented here are 14 T cell receptor beta chains from one specimen sequenced in a study of blood T cells in healthy people across ages. Then a second PCR, running roughly 7 to 11 cycles, was carried out with a sample-barcoded 5' primer and a J-beta primer mix. TCRdb reprocessed the 5' RACE reads with MiXCR, giving one entry per CDR3 protein. The repertoire has roughly 2 million distinct CDR3 sequences, 40% to 55% of them found once; the top ten carry approximately 2%. Sequences were obtained from blood. The receptors derive from a woman aged 40 to 49 in good health.

This clonotype was recorded at least ten times. This chain links TRBV7-2 with TRBJ2-7, with 7 bases aligning to TRBD1. V was pared by 4 bases and J by 2 bases, with 5 bases of the junction left unmatched. CDR1 SGHTA and CDR2 FQGNSA come from the germline V gene. The CDR3 extends over 14 amino acids. The CDR3 sequence is CASSSRDRTYEQYF. CDR3 DNA sequence: TGTGCCAGCAGCTCCCGGGACAGAACCTACGAGCAGTACTTC. The full variable domain, rest sourced from reference TRBV7-2 and TRBJ2-7, is GAGVSQSPSNKVTEKGKDVELRCDPISGHTALYWYRQSLGQGLEFLIYFQGNSAPDKSGLPSDRFSAERTGGSVSTLTIQRTQQEDSAVYLCASSSRDRTYEQYFGPGTRLTVT.

The chain recombines TRBV7-9 with TRBJ2-6; tentatively, D is TRBD1 (6 bases). Germline V lookup: CDR1 SEHNR, CDR2 FQNEAQ (reference sequence). V was clipped by 4 bases and J by 9 bases, with 19 bases between them. CDR3 length: 16 residues. DNA for the CDR3: TGTGCCAGCAGCTACCCAGGGGATCCAACCCACAACGTCCTGACTTTC. Its protein is CASSYPGDPTHNVLTF.

The V and J genes are TRBV4-2 and TRBJ1-2, with D possibly matching TRBD1 (5 bases). Germline lookup yields CDR1 LGHNA and CDR2 YNFKEQ. This CDR3 contains 14 residues. Trimming removed 0 bases from V and 8 bases from J, with 13 bases in between. CDR3 sequence: CASSQEVRVRGYTF. For the CDR3, the DNA is TGTGCCAGCAGCCAAGAGGTCAGGGTAAGAGGCTACACCTTC.

J is TRBJ2-3 and V is TRBV2, with a tentative D call TRBD2 (6 bases). Trimming took off 4 bases at V and 2 bases at J, with 13 bases between the two ends. This CDR3 has 15 residues. Germline V gene sequence: CDR1 SNHLY, CDR2 FYNNEI. The chain's CDR3 is CASSGGLAATDTQYF. In DNA form, the CDR3 reads TGTGCCAGCAGTGGGGGATTAGCGGCCACAGATACGCAGTATTTT.

The chain links TRBV29-1 to TRBJ2-5; D may correspond to TRBD1 or TRBD2 (6 bases each). This CDR3 has 16 residues. The V end was cut by 1 base, the J end by 5 bases, with 20 bases between. Germline V CDR1 and CDR2: SQVTM, ANQGSEA. The CDR3 protein is CSVEGATGWGEETQYF. The CDR3 region has the DNA TGCAGCGTTGAAGGGGCTACAGGGTGGGGGGAGGAGACCCAGTACTTC.

The chain links TRBV27 to TRBJ1-2; weak D call: TRBD1 (5 bases). This CDR3 contains 16 residues. The ends were cut back, 6 bases at V and 2 bases at J, with 19 bases in the middle. Germline CDR1 is MNHEY and CDR2 is SMNVEV (reference sequence). The CDR3 DNA sequence: TGTGCCAGCAGCGCGCTAACCAAGGGGCAGAACTATGGCTACACCTTC. Translation: CASSALTKGQNYGYTF.

This clonotype has more than one count but fewer than ten. This chain connects TRBV7-2 to TRBJ2-4, with unresolved D. The J call could be wrong; TRBJ2-7 is a better fit for the DNA end. CDR1 and CDR2 from the germline V gene are SGHTA and FQGNSA. The CDR3 runs to 13 residues. CDR3: CASSLFRAYEQYF. CDR3 DNA: TGTGCCAGCAGCTTATTTAGGGCGTACGAGCAGTACTTC.

In this sample, this clonotype turned up a few times. The chain combines TRBV11-1 with TRBJ2-5; maybe TRBD1 (6 bases). CDR1 SGHAT and CDR2 FQDESV come from the germline V gene (reference sequence). The CDR3 has 15 residues. V lost 6 bases to trimming and J lost 2 bases, with 16 bases between them. As DNA, the CDR3 is TGTGCCAGCAGTAAGGCGGACAGATTTCAAGAGACCCAGTACTTC. Residues: CASSKADRFQETQYF.

The gene calls are TRBV14 and TRBJ2-5; D gene ambiguous. Trimming shortened V by 2 bases and J by 1 base, and 17 bases separated the two germline ends. Per germline, CDR1 SGHDN and CDR2 FVKESK. This CDR3 comprises 17 residues. CDR3 in amino acids: CASSQSWLGSIQETQYF. CDR3 coding DNA: TGTGCCAGCAGCCAATCCTGGCTAGGGTCCATCCAAGAGACCCAGTACTTC.

This CDR3 reads CASSLAPDRGAQETQYF. The DNA of the CDR3 is TGCGCCAGCAGCTTGGCACCTGACAGGGGGGCACAAGAGACCCAGTACTTC. This rearrangement joins TRBV5-1 to TRBJ2-5, with 9 bases aligning to TRBD1. The CDR3 totals 17 residues. Germline V gene data show CDR1 as SGHRS and CDR2 as YFSETQ. V gave up 0 bases and J gave up 2 bases; unmatched junction bases: 8.

The rearrangement joins TRBV5-1 to TRBJ2-7; perhaps TRBD1 as D (6 bases). Germline V gene lookup returns CDR1 SGHRS and CDR2 YFSETQ. V lost 0 bases to trimming and J lost 4 bases, with 11 bases between them. The CDR3 contains 14 residues. The CDR3 sequence is CASSLVQGRYEQYF. CDR3 in DNA: TGCGCCAGCAGCTTGGTACAGGGAAGGTACGAGCAGTACTTC.

In nucleotides, the CDR3 is TGTGCCAGCAGCGTAAAACCGGGACAGGGGCTATTGAACACTGAAGCTTTCTTT. Protein sequence: CASSVKPGQGLLNTEAFF. The chain carries TRBV9 and TRBJ1-1, with 10 nucleotides matching TRBD1. CDR3 size: 18 residues. The germline gives CDR1 SGDLS, CDR2 YYNGEE. Trimming at V came to 1 base and at J to 0 bases, leaving 9 bases not matched to a gene.

The chain links TRBV6-5 to TRBJ2-7, with 10 bases aligning to TRBD1. The J segment lost 1 base and the V segment lost 5 bases, leaving 5 bases of the junction unmatched. The CDR3 runs 15 residues. The germline CDR1 and CDR2 sequences are MNHEY and SVGAGI. CDR3 bases: TGTGCCAGCAGTGGGACAGGGGTTATATCCTACGAGCAGTACTTC. Translation: CASSGTGVISYEQYF.

J is TRBJ1-5 and V is TRBV12-3 or TRBV12-4; D uncertain. V lost 6 bases and J 6 bases, leaving 9 bases between the germline ends. The CDR3 sequence is 12 residues long. CDR3 amino acids: CASRPRCQPQHF. The CDR3 nucleotides read TGTGCCAGCAGGCCCAGGTGTCAGCCCCAGCATTTT.